This entry lists 31 T cell receptor beta chains sequenced from one sample in a study of blood T cell repertoires in COVID-19. Data came from immunoSEQ multiplex PCR; TCRdb stores just in-frame clones and leaves some out. The sample has about 110,000 clones, over 75% seen once. Material for sequencing was peripheral blood. These receptors all stem from a human donor in a cohort sampled during active COVID-19.

The CDR3 loop reads CASSPQGVLSYEQYF. The CDR3 bases are TGTGCCAGCAGCCCCCAGGGGGTGCTCTCCTACGAGCAGTACTTC. The chain joins TRBV28 to TRBJ2-7, with 7 bases identical to TRBD1. Losses at the gene ends were 6 bases for V and 0 bases for J; bases not matched to a gene: 8. CDR3 length: 15 residues. From germline, CDR1 is MDHEN and CDR2 SYDVKM.

This chain joins TRBV9 and TRBJ1-1, with D possibly matching TRBD1 (5 bases). The CDR3 contains 15 residues. V was clipped by 0 bases and J by 3 bases, with 12 bases between them. The germline CDR1 and CDR2 sequences are SGDLS and YYNGEE. CDR3 sequence reads: CASSVGGGSHTEAFF. CDR3 nucleotides: TGTGCCAGCAGCGTAGGTGGGGGGTCCCACACTGAAGCTTTCTTT.

The V gene is TRBV6-5, the J gene TRBJ1-1; a possible D gene is TRBD1 (5 bases). V was clipped by 2 bases and J by 2 bases, with 9 bases between them. CDR3 length: 14 amino acids. Germline V gene data show CDR1 as MNHEY and CDR2 as SVGAGI. The CDR3 spells CASSYGQSNTEAFF. CDR3 bases: TGTGCCAGCAGTTACGGACAATCAAACACTGAAGCTTTCTTT.

This chain joins TRBV10-2 and TRBJ2-5; tentatively, D is TRBD1 (5 bases). CDR1 and CDR2 from the germline V gene are WSHSY and SAAADI. The CDR3 contains 13 residues. V was shortened by 5 bases and J by 3 bases, with 10 bases between the two germline ends. CDR3 nucleotide sequence: TGCGCCAGCAGTAGTAGGGGAAAAGAGACCCAGTACTTC. Translation gives CASSSRGKETQYF.

The genes are TRBV30 and TRBJ2-2, with a weak D call TRBD2 (7 bases). The CDR3 spans 13 residues. Germline V gene sequence: CDR1 GTSNPN, CDR2 SVGIG (reference sequence). V was shortened by 7 bases and J by 7 bases, with 16 bases between the two germline ends. CDR3 bases: TGTGCCTCATTCCGGGGGGCGAGCGGGGAGCTGTTTTTT. The encoded protein is CASFRGASGELFF.

The chain recombines TRBV27 with TRBJ2-1; no clear D. Trimming removed 4 bases at V and 3 bases at J, with 7 bases between. Germline assignment: CDR1 MNHEY and CDR2 SMNVEV (reference sequence). The CDR3 sequence is 13 residues long. CDR3 region: CASSWRFYNEQFF. The CDR3 DNA reads TGTGCCAGCAGTTGGCGGTTCTACAATGAGCAGTTCTTC.

The V call is TRBV27, the J call TRBJ2-7, with TRBD1 matching 9 bases. J was trimmed by 7 bases and V by 2 bases; bases with no gene match: 9. This CDR3 comprises 15 residues. CDR1 is MNHEY, CDR2 SMNVEV, per germline (reference sequence). This CDR3 is CASSLIRDRVSEQYF. As DNA, the CDR3 is TGTGCCAGCAGTTTAATCCGGGACAGGGTGAGTGAGCAGTACTTC.

In regard to this clone: Compared with germline, one end of the junction differs, possibly owing to a read error. This chain uses TRBV7-7 with TRBJ2-5; 10 bases fit TRBD2. The CDR3 totals 16 residues. Germline CDR1 and CDR2: SSHAT and FNYEAQ (reference sequence). Written as DNA, the CDR3 is TGTGCTAGCAGCCTGGCCAGTAGCGGGGGGTTGGAGACCCAGTACTTC. Translated: CASSLASSGGLETQYF.

This chain uses TRBV7-9 with TRBJ2-3; TRBD1 is a possible D gene (5 bases). This CDR3 contains 17 residues. With 4 bases removed from V and 5 bases from J, the gap between germline ends came to 22 bases. The V gene's germline CDR1 is SEHNR and CDR2 FQNEAQ (reference sequence). The CDR3: CASSSLGIRGVRDTQYF. CDR3 in DNA: TGTGCCAGCAGCTCTCTAGGGATTAGGGGCGTTCGAGATACGCAGTATTTT.

This clone has just one count. This sequence joins TRBV4-1 and TRBJ1-1; D is undetermined. This CDR3 is built from 13 residues. V was shortened by 4 bases and J by 6 bases, with 12 bases between the two germline ends. Germline V gives CDR1 MGHRA, CDR2 YSYEKL. This CDR3 reads CASSPPRRSEAFF. DNA of the CDR3: TGCGCCAGCAGCCCCCCTCGCCGGTCTGAAGCTTTCTTT.

The genes are TRBV28 and TRBJ1-5; TRBD1 aligns across 10 bases. There are 17 residues in the CDR3. Trimming took 6 bases from V and 3 from J; bases not matched to a gene: 11. Germline V gene sequence: CDR1 MDHEN, CDR2 SYDVKM. The CDR3, as DNA: TGTGCCAGCAGCGTCCGACCCGGGACAGGGGACAATCAGCCCCAGCATTTT. Translation: CASSVRPGTGDNQPQHF.

The chain employs TRBV19 and TRBJ2-3; 9 bases line up with TRBD1. CDR3 size: 14 residues. Germline V gene sequence: CDR1 LNHDA, CDR2 SQIVND (reference sequence). V lost 6 bases and J lost 4; bases outside the gene matches: 5. DNA of the CDR3: TGTGCCAGTAGCCCGACAGGGGGTGCAGATACGCAGTATTTT. Amino acid sequence: CASSPTGGADTQYF.

Comment on this clone: An end of the junction does not agree with germline; a read error may underlie this. The chain recombines TRBV7-7 with TRBJ2-5; the match to TRBD2 covers 14 bases. The CDR3 is 16 residues long. Germline V gene data show CDR1 as SSHAT and CDR2 as FNYEAQ (reference sequence). CDR3 amino acids: CASSPGLAGAQETQYF. CDR3 sequence (DNA): TGTGCTAGCAGCCCGGGACTAGCGGGGGCCCAAGAGACCCAGTACTTC.

This rearrangement joins TRBV5-8 to TRBJ2-5, with D maybe TRBD1 (6 bases). This CDR3 comprises 14 residues. Germline CDR1 is SGHTS and CDR2 is YDEGEE. Trimming removed 4 bases from V and 2 bases from J, with 12 bases in between. As DNA, the CDR3 is TGTGCCAGCAGCCCACGGACAGTACAAGAGACCCAGTACTTC. It yields the protein CASSPRTVQETQYF.

The chain couples TRBV27 to TRBJ2-7, with D tentatively TRBD1 (5 bases). The CDR3 has 13 residues. The V gene lost 5 bases and the J gene lost 1 base, with 9 bases spanning the gap. Germline loops: CDR1 MNHEY, CDR2 SMNVEV (reference sequence). CDR3 nucleotides: TGTGCCAGCAGTCGACAGAATTCCTACGAGCAGTACTTC. Protein: CASSRQNSYEQYF.

The genes are TRBV19 and TRBJ2-3, with D tentatively TRBD2 (5 bases). Looked up from germline, CDR1 is LNHDA and CDR2 is SQIVND (reference sequence). V was clipped by 9 bases and J by 2 bases, with 15 bases between them. This CDR3 contains 14 residues. CDR3 DNA sequence: TGTGCCAGCCGGAAGGGAGCCCTCACAGATACGCAGTATTTT. It specifies CASRKGALTDTQYF.

The rearrangement joins TRBV12-1 to TRBJ2-4; TRBD2, the D gene given by the table, was not confirmed from the DNA. TRBV12-1 is deemed a pseudogene. CDR3 length: 17 residues. The CDR3 region is CASSFMTSGARGHIQYF. CDR3 in DNA: TGTGCCAGCAGCTTTATGACTAGCGGGGCCCGGGGGCACATTCAGTACTTC.

This clone was seen just once. The V call is TRBV28, the J call TRBJ1-2, with TRBD1 matching over 7 bases. Germline V CDR1 and CDR2: MDHEN, SYDVKM. The CDR3 sequence is 15 residues long. V lost 1 base, J lost 6 bases, and 8 bases stayed unmatched. Written as DNA, the CDR3 is TGTGCCAGCAGTTTATTGTCGAGGGGGCTAGATGGCTACACCTTC. It is translated as CASSLLSRGLDGYTF.

This chain uses TRBV2 with TRBJ1-4; D is possibly TRBD1 (6 bases). Between the trimmed V and J ends, which lost 0 bases and 7 bases, there was a span of 15 bases. From germline, CDR1 is SNHLY and CDR2 FYNNEI. This CDR3 has 16 amino acids. The CDR3 reads CASSEALRGGREKLFF. In nucleotides, the CDR3 is TGTGCCAGCAGTGAAGCGCTAAGGGGGGGGCGTGAAAAACTGTTTTTT. The variable domain in full, with the rest retrieved from reference TRBV2 and TRBJ1-4, is EPEVTQTPSHQVTQMGQEVILRCVPISNHLYFYWYRQILGQKVEFLVSFYNNEISEKSEIFDDQFSVERPDGSNFTLKIRSTKLEDSAMYFCASSEALRGGREKLFFGSGTQLSVL.

CDR3 bases: TGTGCCAGCAGTGAAGCGGGGGGGCCCCCCTACGAGCAGTACTTC. Amino acid sequence: CASSEAGGPPYEQYF. V usage is TRBV6-1 and J usage is TRBJ2-7, with a weak D call TRBD2 (7 bases). Germline V gene lookup returns CDR1 MNHNS and CDR2 SASEGT. V lost 0 bases and J lost 2, with 11 bases in between. The CDR3 sequence is 15 residues long.

About this clone itself: The sample has other DNA sequences that encode this CDR3 too. The DNA of the CDR3 is TGCGCCAGCAGCTCCTCCGGGAGCTCCTACGAGCAGTACTTC. This sequence encodes CASSSSGSSYEQYF. The gene calls are TRBV5-1 and TRBJ2-7; a weak D match, TRBD2 (6 bases). There are 14 residues in the CDR3. CDR1 and CDR2 from the germline V gene are SGHRS and YFSETQ. Trimming shortened V by 3 bases and J by 0 bases, and 10 bases separated the two germline ends.

V and J are TRBV7-9 and TRBJ2-2, with 12 bases that match TRBD1. This CDR3 region has 17 residues. Germline trimming cut 5 bases from V and 7 bases from J; bases unmatched to any gene: 11. The V gene's germline CDR1 is SEHNR and CDR2 FQNEAQ (reference sequence). The CDR3 spells CASSRPPGQGAIGELFF. DNA for the CDR3: TGTGCCAGCAGCCGTCCACCGGGACAGGGGGCTATCGGGGAGCTGTTTTTT. The complete variable domain, with remaining parts taken from reference TRBV7-9 and TRBJ2-2, reads DTGVSQNPRHKITKRGQNVTFRCDPISEHNRLYWYRQTLGQGPEFLTYFQNEAQLEKSRLLSDRFSAERPKGSFSTLEIQRTEQGDSAMYLCASSRPPGQGAIGELFFGEGSRLTVL.

The chain recombines TRBV19 with TRBJ1-1, with D possibly matching TRBD1 (6 bases). Trimming cost V 5 bases and J 0 bases, with 13 bases left between them. The CDR3 sequence is 15 residues long. Germline loops: CDR1 LNHDA, CDR2 SQIVND (reference sequence). Here the CDR3 DNA reads TGTGCCAGTAGTTCTCAGGGGTCCTTGAACACTGAAGCTTTCTTT. This gives the protein CASSSQGSLNTEAFF.

This clone was counted between two and nine times. The CDR3, as DNA: TGTGCCAGCAGGGGACAGGGACATCAGCCCCAGCATTTT. Amino acids: CASRGQGHQPQHF. The chain has TRBV28 and TRBJ1-5; 9 nucleotides match TRBD1. Germline V gene sequence: CDR1 MDHEN, CDR2 SYDVKM. Trimming cost V 6 bases and J 5 bases; bases outside gene matches: 2. There are 13 residues in the CDR3. Based on the CDR3 plus reference TRBV28 and TRBJ1-5, the full variable domain is DVKVTQSSRYLVKRTGEKVFLECVQDMDHENMFWYRQDPGLGLRLIYFSYDVKMKEKGDIPEGYSVSREKKERFSLILESASTNQTSMYLCASRGQGHQPQHFGDGTRLSIL.

This rearrangement joins TRBV29-1 to TRBJ2-3; 8 bases are shared with TRBD2. With 7 bases clipped from V and 2 bases from J, the junction kept 11 bases outside the gene matches. Germline V CDR1 and CDR2: SQVTM, ANQGSEA. This CDR3 comprises 15 residues. In DNA, the CDR3 is TGCAGCGGGGATCCGGGACTAGAGCTCACAGATACGCAGTATTTT. This gives the protein CSGDPGLELTDTQYF.

This clone was detected a few times. The chain recombines TRBV30 with TRBJ1-2; 8 bases are shared with TRBD1. Germline CDR1 reads GTSNPN; CDR2 reads SVGIG (reference sequence). The CDR3 sequence is 14 residues long. J was trimmed by 9 bases and V by 4 bases; bases with no gene match: 13. The CDR3 is CAWKAPEAGGSYTF. CDR3 DNA sequence: TGTGCCTGGAAGGCCCCAGAGGCAGGGGGCAGCTACACCTTC.

CDR3 sequence: CAVSPRRLLAKNIQYF. In DNA, the CDR3 is TGTGCCGTCTCCCCGCGCCGTCTGCTAGCCAAAAACATTCAGTACTTC. V usage is TRBV28 and J usage is TRBJ2-4; D is uncertain. CDR3 length: 16 amino acids. V was clipped by 11 bases and J by 0 bases, with 20 bases between them. The germline CDR1 and CDR2 sequences are MDHEN and SYDVKM.

This rearrangement joins TRBV7-2 to TRBJ2-7, with 11 nucleotides matching TRBD2. V gave up 5 bases and J gave up 4 bases; unmatched junction bases: 10. The CDR3 covers 16 residues. Germline-derived CDR1 and CDR2 are SGHTA and FQGNSA. Here the CDR3 reads CASSLPAGTSGYEQYF. As DNA, the CDR3 is TGTGCCAGCAGCCTCCCTGCCGGGACTAGCGGTTACGAGCAGTACTTC.

V gene TRBV7-8 combines with J gene TRBJ2-2; perhaps TRBD2 as D (6 bases). The germline gives CDR1 SGHVS, CDR2 FQNEAQ. The V end lost 1 base, the J end lost 5 bases, and 11 bases lay between the germline ends. The length of the CDR3 is 15 residues. CDR3 region: CASSLGRDSTGELFF. The CDR3, as DNA: TGTGCCAGCAGCTTAGGCAGGGACTCTACCGGGGAGCTGTTTTTT.

This sequence joins TRBV19 and TRBJ2-7; no firm D call. The germline V gene has CDR1 LNHDA and CDR2 SQIVND (reference sequence). The CDR3 is made up of 12 amino acids. Trimming stripped 3 bases from V and 7 bases from J, with 10 bases between. CDR3 bases: TGTGCCAGTAGTATGGTGCCCGGGGAGCAGTACTTC. This translates into CASSMVPGEQYF.

The V gene is TRBV5-1, the J gene TRBJ2-3, with TRBD1 as a possible D gene (6 bases). Germline values: CDR1 SGHRS, CDR2 YFSETQ. With 2 bases removed from V and 2 bases from J, the gap between germline ends came to 9 bases. The CDR3 has 14 amino acids. The CDR3: CASSLQGPTDTQYF. DNA of the CDR3: TGCGCCAGCAGCTTACAGGGCCCCACAGATACGCAGTATTTT.